The 30 T cell receptor beta chains below all came from one sample that was sequenced in a study of blood T cell repertoires in COVID-19. Assay: immunoSEQ multiplex PCR; the TCRdb copy retains only in-frame clones and omits some. The sample carries hundreds of thousands of clones, roughly 86% recorded once. Sequences were obtained from peripheral blood. Receptor source: a woman aged 25 to 39 with COVID-19, enrolled during active disease.

The V call is TRBV2, the J call TRBJ2-3, with 12 bases fitting TRBD2. The germline V gene encodes CDR1 SNHLY and CDR2 FYNNEI. Trimming at V came to 6 bases and at J to 1 base, leaving 2 bases not matched to a gene. The CDR3 extends over 15 amino acids. CDR3 nucleotide sequence: TGTGCCAGCAGCAGACTAGCGGGGGGCACAGATACGCAGTATTTT. Protein product: CASSRLAGGTDTQYF.

The chain links TRBV14 to TRBJ1-1; possible D gene TRBD1, 6 bases. V dropped 1 base and J dropped 4 bases, with 13 bases sitting between them. In germline, CDR1 is SGHDN, CDR2 FVKESK. The CDR3 extends over 15 amino acids. The CDR3 spells CASSQVGGGGTEAFF. The CDR3 DNA reads TGTGCCAGCAGCCAAGTAGGAGGGGGGGGCACTGAAGCTTTCTTT.

The rearrangement joins TRBV18 to TRBJ1-1, with 7 bases identical to TRBD1. Germline CDR1 is KGHSH and CDR2 is LQKENI. V was pared by 5 bases and J by 6 bases, with 12 bases of the junction left unmatched. This CDR3 has 15 amino acids. In nucleotides, the CDR3 is TGTGCCAGCTCAACTGACAGGGAAATGAGATCTGAAGCTTTCTTT. Translated, it gives CASSTDREMRSEAFF. Supplemented by reference TRBV18 and TRBJ1-1, the full variable domain reads NAGVMQNPRHLVRRRGQEARLRCSPMKGHSHVYWYRQLPEEGLKFMVYLQKENIIDESGMPKERFSAEFPKEGPSILRIQQVVRGDSAAYFCASSTDREMRSEAFFGQGTRLTVV.

The chain links TRBV7-9 to TRBJ2-1, with TRBD2 matching over 12 bases. The V gene's germline CDR1 is SEHNR and CDR2 FQNEAQ (reference sequence). V was pared by 3 bases and J by 7 bases, with 4 bases of the junction left unmatched. The CDR3 loop spans 15 amino acids. The CDR3 here is CASSFSSGGANEQFF. The CDR3 DNA follows: TGTGCCAGCAGCTTTTCTAGCGGGGGGGCTAATGAGCAGTTCTTC.

The chain links TRBV5-4 to TRBJ1-3; 8 bases fit TRBD1. Germline V gene sequence: CDR1 SGHNT, CDR2 YYREEE (reference sequence). The CDR3 runs 13 residues. Losses at the gene ends were 7 bases for V and 4 bases for J; bases not matched to a gene: 4. The CDR3 nucleotides are TGTGCCAGCGGAAACAGGGGGGGAAACACCATATATTTT. Protein product: CASGNRGGNTIYF.

This clone has more than one count but fewer than ten. The V gene is TRBV13, the J gene TRBJ2-5; TRBD2 matches at 8 bases. CDR3 length equals 16 residues. CDR1 is PRHDT, CDR2 FYEKMQ, per germline (reference sequence). V was clipped by 5 bases and J by 1 base; unmatched bases: 9. The DNA of the CDR3 is TGTGCCAGCAGCCCACGGGGCGGGGGGCCCCAAGAGACCCAGTACTTC. Protein product: CASSPRGGGPQETQYF.

The rearrangement uses TRBV7-9 and TRBJ1-1; D is perhaps TRBD1 (6 bases). Germline loops: CDR1 SEHNR, CDR2 FQNEAQ (reference sequence). The CDR3 is 13 amino acids. The V gene lost 5 bases and the J gene lost 4 bases, with 11 bases spanning the gap. As DNA, the CDR3 is TGTGCCAGCAGCCCAGGGGACGCCACTGAAGCTTTCTTT. Its protein product is CASSPGDATEAFF.

The rearrangement uses TRBV18 and TRBJ2-5, with D perhaps TRBD2 (6 bases). CDR1 and CDR2 (germline): KGHSH, LQKENI. CDR3 length: 14 residues. Between the trimmed V and J ends, which lost 3 bases and 4 bases, there was a span of 12 bases. CDR3 residues: CASSPPGARETQYF. In DNA form, the CDR3 reads TGTGCCAGCTCACCTCCGGGAGCCCGAGAGACCCAGTACTTC.

The gene calls are TRBV11-3 and TRBJ1-3; no clear D gene. The germline V gene has CDR1 SGHNT and CDR2 YENEEA. Trimming shortened V by 0 bases and J by 4 bases, and 4 bases separated the two germline ends. This CDR3 spans 13 amino acids. The CDR3, as DNA: TGTGCCAGCAGCTTAGACCGGGGAAACACCATATATTTT. Amino acids: CASSLDRGNTIYF.

This clone occurred once. This chain links TRBV6-2 or TRBV6-3 with TRBJ1-5; 7 bases line up with TRBD1. The CDR3 covers 14 residues. V shed 5 bases and J 6 bases; nucleotides not matched to a gene: 7. Germline V lookup: CDR1 MNHEY, CDR2 SVGEGT. The CDR3 protein is CASSGAGGSQPQHF. The CDR3 DNA reads TGTGCCAGCAGTGGGGCAGGGGGAAGTCAGCCCCAGCATTTT.

The chain carries TRBV5-5 and TRBJ1-1; 8 bases match TRBD1. This CDR3 is built from 14 residues. V was clipped by 4 bases and J by 0 bases; unmatched bases: 2. Germline loops: CDR1 SGHKS, CDR2 YYEKEE (reference sequence). The CDR3 here is CASSRQGMNTEAFF. CDR3 DNA: TGTGCCAGCAGCCGACAGGGGATGAACACTGAAGCTTTCTTT.

The chain combines TRBV4-2 with TRBJ1-6, with 7 bases identical to TRBD1. The V gene end was trimmed by 8 bases and the J gene end by 9 bases; junction bases not matched to a gene: 10. Germline V gives CDR1 LGHNA, CDR2 YNFKEQ. The CDR3 is 14 amino acids. The CDR3 here is CASGTGTEVSPLHF. CDR3 nucleotides: TGTGCCAGCGGAACCGGGACAGAAGTTTCACCCCTCCACTTT.

The chain carries TRBV10-2 and TRBJ2-7; 11 bases align to TRBD2. CDR3 length equals 14 residues. With V trimmed by 8 bases and J by 3 bases, 6 bases remained unmatched. Germline loops: CDR1 WSHSY, CDR2 SAAADI. CDR3 region: CASASSGGLYEQYF. The CDR3 nucleotides are TGCGCCAGCGCCTCTAGCGGGGGGCTCTACGAGCAGTACTTC.

The rearrangement links TRBV28 to TRBJ2-1, with 9 bases matching TRBD2. The CDR3 is made up of 15 amino acids. Losses at the gene ends were 7 bases for V and 4 bases for J; bases not matched to a gene: 8. Germline-derived CDR1 and CDR2 are MDHEN and SYDVKM. The CDR3 coding sequence is TGTGCCAGCACCGTCGCGGGGGGGCGGTACAATGAGCAGTTCTTC. Its protein product is CASTVAGGRYNEQFF.

This chain connects TRBV7-7 to TRBJ2-5; D not certain. V was cut by 5 bases and J by 0 bases, with 4 bases left in between. The CDR3 contains 12 residues. Looked up from germline, CDR1 is SSHAT and CDR2 is FNYEAQ (reference sequence). The chain's CDR3 is CASSPDQETQYF. Here the CDR3 DNA reads TGTGCCAGCAGCCCGGACCAAGAGACCCAGTACTTC. The whole variable domain, filled in from reference TRBV7-7 and TRBJ2-5, reads GAGVSQSPRYKVTKRGQDVTLRCDPISSHATLYWYQQALGQGPEFLTYFNYEAQPDKSGLPSDRFSAERPEGSISTLTIQRTEQRDSAMYRCASSPDQETQYFGPGTRLLVL.

This rearrangement joins TRBV27 to TRBJ1-2, with TRBD1 as a possible D gene (6 bases). The CDR3 runs 16 residues. The V gene's germline CDR1 is MNHEY and CDR2 SMNVEV (reference sequence). V shed 7 bases and J shed 8 bases, with 26 bases lying between them. The CDR3 spells CASNPSSRGMLGGYTF. DNA for the CDR3: TGTGCCAGCAACCCCTCTTCCAGGGGAATGCTTGGAGGCTACACCTTC.

The CDR3 DNA sequence: TGTGCCAGCACCGACTGGGGGGGGCTTAACACCGGGGAGCTGTTTTTT. It codes for CASTDWGGLNTGELFF. V gene TRBV7-8 combines with J gene TRBJ2-2; TRBD2 might be the D (7 bases). In germline, CDR1 is SGHVS, CDR2 FQNEAQ. This CDR3 contains 16 residues. V was trimmed by 7 bases and J by 2 bases, leaving 17 bases between them.

This chain connects TRBV5-4 to TRBJ2-5; D perhaps matches TRBD2 (6 bases). Germline V gives CDR1 SGHNT, CDR2 YYREEE (reference sequence). With 4 bases removed from V and 2 bases from J, the gap between germline ends came to 18 bases. The CDR3 has 16 residues. CDR3 bases: TGTGCCAGCAGCCCTGGTGGAGGGGTGGGTCAAGAGACCCAGTACTTC. This gives the protein CASSPGGGVGQETQYF.

This rearrangement joins TRBV6-6 to TRBJ2-5; 9 bases are a match to TRBD2. The V gene's germline CDR1 is MNHNY and CDR2 SVGAGI (reference sequence). V shed 6 bases and J 4 bases; nucleotides not matched to a gene: 9. The CDR3 totals 15 residues. Here the CDR3 reads CASRANSGGGETQYF. For the CDR3, the DNA is TGTGCCAGCAGAGCGAATAGCGGGGGTGGAGAGACCCAGTACTTC.

The J gene is TRBJ1-4, the V gene TRBV7-9; D is possibly TRBD1 (5 bases). V gave up 2 bases and J gave up 0 bases, with 13 bases separating them. CDR3 length: 17 residues. Looked up from germline, CDR1 is SEHNR and CDR2 is FQNEAQ (reference sequence). CDR3 region: CASSLWGWGSTNEKLFF. The CDR3 DNA is TGTGCCAGCAGCTTATGGGGATGGGGCTCAACTAATGAAAAACTGTTTTTT. The full variable domain, rest sourced from reference TRBV7-9 and TRBJ1-4, is DTGVSQNPRHKITKRGQNVTFRCDPISEHNRLYWYRQTLGQGPEFLTYFQNEAQLEKSRLLSDRFSAERPKGSFSTLEIQRTEQGDSAMYLCASSLWGWGSTNEKLFFGSGTQLSVL.

The chain combines TRBV20-1 with TRBJ2-1; maybe TRBD2 (5 bases). The V gene lost 3 bases and the J gene lost 4 bases, with 13 bases spanning the gap. The CDR3 spans 14 residues. Germline CDR1 DFQATT, CDR2 SNEGSKA (reference sequence). CDR3 sequence reads: CSASLGVAYNEQFF. CDR3 bases: TGCAGTGCTAGTTTGGGAGTGGCTTACAATGAGCAGTTCTTC.

The chain combines TRBV11-2 with TRBJ1-1; D remains ambiguous. CDR1 is SGHAT, CDR2 FQNNGV, per germline. The CDR3 is made up of 13 amino acids. The germline V and J ends were trimmed by 5 bases and 0 bases, with 7 bases remaining between them. CDR3 sequence (DNA): TGTGCCAGCAGCAAACGGGTGAACACTGAAGCTTTCTTT. Its translation is CASSKRVNTEAFF.

The genes are TRBV7-3 and TRBJ2-2; D may be TRBD2 (5 bases). Looked up from germline, CDR1 is SGHTA and CDR2 is FQGTGA. The CDR3 length is 13 residues. Trimming removed 5 bases from V and 2 bases from J, with 6 bases in between. For the CDR3, the DNA is TGTGCCAGCAGCCGGGAAAACACCGGGGAGCTGTTTTTT. Amino acid sequence: CASSRENTGELFF.

The chain recombines TRBV5-8 with TRBJ1-4; D uncertain. The CDR3 has 16 amino acids. The germline gives CDR1 SGHTS, CDR2 YDEGEE. With 0 bases removed from V and 0 bases from J, the gap between germline ends came to 9 bases. CDR3 amino acids: CASSLGTLTTNEKLFF. The CDR3 DNA sequence: TGTGCCAGCAGCTTGGGGACTCTCACAACTAATGAAAAACTGTTTTTT. The full variable domain, completed using reference TRBV5-8 and TRBJ1-4, is EAGVTQSPTHLIKTRGQQATLRCSPISGHTSVYWYQQALGLGLQFLLWYDEGEERNRGNFPPRFSGRQFPNYSSELNVNALELEDSALYLCASSLGTLTTNEKLFFGSGTQLSVL.

This sequence joins TRBV18 and TRBJ1-3, with 8 bases lining up with TRBD1. After removal of 5 bases from V and 0 bases from J, the junction contained 6 bases not matched to a gene. Per the germline V gene, CDR1 is KGHSH and CDR2 is LQKENI. The CDR3 sequence is 16 residues long. This CDR3 is CASSNRDRISGNTIYF. The CDR3 DNA is TGTGCCAGCTCAAACCGGGACAGGATCTCTGGAAACACCATATATTTT. Based on the CDR3 plus reference TRBV18 and TRBJ1-3, the full variable domain is NAGVMQNPRHLVRRRGQEARLRCSPMKGHSHVYWYRQLPEEGLKFMVYLQKENIIDESGMPKERFSAEFPKEGPSILRIQQVVRGDSAAYFCASSNRDRISGNTIYFGEGSWLTVV.

Only a few counts were recorded for this clone. The chain joins TRBV7-9 to TRBJ1-1, with D possibly being TRBD1 (6 bases). The germline CDR1 and CDR2 sequences are SEHNR and FQNEAQ (reference sequence). Trimming took off 7 bases at V and 6 bases at J, with 12 bases between the two ends. This CDR3 is built from 12 residues. The CDR3 DNA reads TGTGCCAGCAACGACCAGGGGTCTGAAGCTTTCTTT. It is translated as CASNDQGSEAFF.

This clone has a handful of counts. The rearrangement links TRBV5-4 to TRBJ1-1; 11 positions agree with TRBD1. The V and J ends lost 4 bases and 4 bases, in that order; junction bases with no gene match: 6. Per germline, CDR1 SGHNT and CDR2 YYREEE (reference sequence). The CDR3 extends over 15 amino acids. CDR3 nucleotides: TGTGCCAGCAGCCTTTTTGGGACAGGGGGCACTGAAGCTTTCTTT. Translated, it gives CASSLFGTGGTEAFF.

This chain joins TRBV2 and TRBJ1-5, with a tentative D call TRBD1 (6 bases). The CDR3 runs 14 residues. The V gene lost 7 bases and the J gene lost 7 bases, with 17 bases spanning the gap. Germline V gives CDR1 SNHLY, CDR2 FYNNEI. The CDR3 sequence: CASTLGAGVQPQHF. The CDR3 coding sequence is TGTGCCAGCACCTTGGGGGCAGGGGTACAGCCCCAGCATTTT.

J is TRBJ2-1 and V is TRBV11-3; 11 bases fit TRBD2. Losses at the gene ends were 5 bases for V and 8 bases for J; bases not matched to a gene: 14. The CDR3 is 17 amino acids. Germline CDR1 SGHNT, CDR2 YENEEA. DNA of the CDR3: TGTGCCAGCAGCCCCCGGACTAGCGGGCCCGCCCGCCATGAGCAGTTCTTC. Translated: CASSPRTSGPARHEQFF.

This chain links TRBV30 with TRBJ2-2, with D possibly being TRBD2 (7 bases). Germline CDR1 is GTSNPN and CDR2 is SVGIG (reference sequence). The CDR3 length is 17 residues. Trimming removed 4 bases at V and 3 bases at J, with 21 bases between. DNA for the CDR3: TGTGCCTGGACGTCCCGGGGTGTGGGGGGGCACACCGGGGAGCTGTTTTTT. Translating gives CAWTSRGVGGHTGELFF.